This is a list of T cell receptor delta chains from one sample in a study of human gamma delta and Vdelta1 T cells. TCRdb processed the PCR reads again with the CATT caller. This repertoire shows some 1,500 delta-chain clones, 40% to 50% found once; its top ten account for approximately 4.7%. The specimen sequenced was Vdelta1 gamma-delta T cells from blood. The receptors stem from a human donor in good health. Both conserved end residues are part of each CDR3. Fields, in order: J gene, V gene, clone size, D gene, CDR3 length, CDR3 DNA, CDR3 protein. A D gene is named only where the DNA matches it firmly. A clone size is listed for some rows: how often the clone was seen (once, few, many), or a class if it is expanded.

TRDJ1 TRDV1 large TRDD3 24 TGTGCTCTTGGGGAACTAGTGGGCCTACCCTACTGGGGGGTACATAAGGGGCACACCGATAAACTCATCTTT CALGELVGLPYWGVHKGHTDKLIF
TRDJ1 TRDV1 - - 16 TGTGCTCTTGGGAAACCCCTTCTATTTAAAAGCGATAAACTCATCTTT CALGKPLLFKSDKLIF
TRDJ1 TRDV1 medium-sized - 21 TGTGCTCTTGGGGAACCCCACTTTCCTATTAGTACTGGGCCGAGGACCGATAAACTCATCTTT CALGEPHFPISTGPRTDKLIF
TRDJ1 TRDV1 large TRDD2 17 TGTGCTCTTGGGGAGTTCCTACAGCCAGCCAACACCGATAAACTCATCTTT CALGEFLQPANTDKLIF
TRDJ1 TRDV1 large TRDD3 14 TGTGCTCTTGGGGAAGGTGGGGATACGTATAAACTCATCTTT CALGEGGDTYKLIF
TRDJ1 TRDV1 few TRDD3 16 TGTGCTCTTGGGGAAGGGTCCTGCCGGGGGATAGGGAAACTCATCTTT CALGEGSCRGIGKLIF
TRDJ1 TRDV1 medium-sized TRDD3 20 TGTGCTCTTGGGAAACTACTACTGGGGGATACGCGGAGTCGGACCGATAAACTCATCTTT CALGKLLLGDTRSRTDKLIF
TRDJ1 TRDV1 - - 19 TGTGCTCTTACTACCCTAAGAAGTAGGCTGAGACTGTACACCGATAAACTCATCTTT CALTTLRSRLRLYTDKLIF
TRDJ1 TRDV1 large TRDD3 22 TGTGCTCTTGGGAACCACCCAGGCCTTAGAATAATACTGGGGTCTCGAACCGATAAACTCATCTTT CALGNHPGLRIILGSRTDKLIF
TRDJ4 TRDV1 few TRDD3 21 TGTGCTCTTGGGGAAGGATCCCTACGGCTTGACTGGGGGATACCCTGTGGACCCCTGATCTTT CALGEGSLRLDWGIPCGPLIF
TRDJ1 TRDV1 - - 18 TGTGCTCTTGGGGTCATTTCCCTTCGAGGTCTAGTAAGGGATAAACTCATCTTT CALGVISLRGLVRDKLIF
TRDJ1 TRDV1 large - 20 TGTGCTCTTGGGGATGTAGGCGGTCCACGTGGGGGGGTGTACACCGATAAACTCATCTTT CALGDVGGPRGGVYTDKLIF
TRDJ3 TRDV1 few TRDD3 24 TGTGCTCTTGGGGAACTAGGGACCAAATTCACTGGGGGATACGCTTCCTGGGACACCCGACAGATGTTTTTC CALGELGTKFTGGYASWDTRQMFF
TRDJ1 TRDV1 large TRDD3 18 TGTGCTCTTGGGGAGGCCGCTCAGAACTACTGGGGGTCCCCCAAACTCATCTTT CALGEAAQNYWGSPKLIF
TRDJ1 TRDV1 few TRDD3 32 TGTGCTCTTGGGGATAAAAACAACCCATACCGGGTCTTCTCTGTTTACTGGGGGATAGAGGGATTTTTTCTGGACTACACCGATAAACTCATCTTT CALGDKNNPYRVFSVYWGIEGFFLDYTDKLIF
TRDJ1 TRDV1 large TRDD3 18 TGTGCTCTTGGGGTCCCGGAAGTGGGGGATAGTAACACCGATAAACTCATCTTT CALGVPEVGDSNTDKLIF
TRDJ1 TRDV1 medium-sized TRDD3 19 TGTGCTCTTGGGGAACTTTCCCCCGGTTTACTGGGGGATAACGATAAACTCATCTTT CALGELSPGLLGDNDKLIF
TRDJ1 TRDV1 medium-sized TRDD3 24 TGTGCTCTTGGGGCGATCCGTATCCTACGCTCCTTACTGGGGGATAATCTCCAGACGGATAAACTCATCTTT CALGAIRILRSLLGDNLQTDKLIF
TRDJ1 TRDV1 large TRDD3 19 TGTGCTCTTGGGGAACTACCCCCGTACTGGGGATCGGGAACCGATAAACTCATCTTT CALGELPPYWGSGTDKLIF
TRDJ1 TRDV1 medium-sized TRDD3 21 TGTGCTCTTTTCCAACCTTCCACGCATGTCGGGGATACACTGAACCCCGATAAACTCATCTTT CALFQPSTHVGDTLNPDKLIF
TRDJ1 TRDV1 large - 22 TGTGCTCTTGGGGAACTTAGAACGCCCAACCTACTTTGGGTAGGGGACACCGATAAACTCATCTTT CALGELRTPNLLWVGDTDKLIF
TRDJ1 TRDV1 medium-sized - 28 TGTGCTCTTGGGGCTCGGCCTTCCCACTCTCACTGGCCAGAGAGACGGATGGGAGTCGGCCGGAATACCGATAAACTCATCTTT CALGARPSHSHWPERRMGVGRNTDKLIF
TRDJ1 TRDV1 large TRDD3 22 TGTGCTCTTGGCGTCGACTTCCTACAGGTGGATGGGGGATACGCCTTGACCGATAAACTCATCTTT CALGVDFLQVDGGYALTDKLIF
TRDJ1 TRDV1 medium-sized TRDD3 17 TGTGCTCTTGGGGAAGAAGGAACTGGGGGATACGAGGATAAACTCATCTTT CALGEEGTGGYEDKLIF
TRDJ1 TRDV1 large TRDD3 29 TGTGCTCTTGGGGAACCTAAACTTCCCAATATCGTCGGCCTTCTTACACACTGGGGGATAAAGGAAAAGGACCATAAACTCATCTTT CALGEPKLPNIVGLLTHWGIKEKDHKLIF
TRDJ3 TRDV1 medium-sized - 22 TGTGCTCTTGGGGAACTGGAGGGAGGGTGGACCTGGCTACCCTGGGACACCCGACAGATGTTTTTC CALGELEGGWTWLPWDTRQMFF
TRDJ1 TRDV1 large - 18 TGTGCTCTTGGGCAGTCATTGGAGCCCTGGGCGATCGCGAATAAACTCATCTTT CALGQSLEPWAIANKLIF
TRDJ1 TRDV1 large TRDD3 17 TGTGCTCTTGGGGCTCAGGTGGGGGATTTGAGGTCCGATAAACTCATCTTT CALGAQVGDLRSDKLIF
TRDJ1 TRDV1 medium-sized - 18 TGTGCTCTTGGGGAACTTTTTCGGGAGTACAGAAGGTCCGATAAACTCATCTTT CALGELFREYRRSDKLIF
TRDJ3 TRDV1 medium-sized - 19 TGTGCTCTTGGCGTAGGAGGCCCTATGCGCTCCTGGGACACCCGACAGATGTTTTTC CALGVGGPMRSWDTRQMFF
TRDJ1 TRDV1 large TRDD3 20 TGTGCTCTTGGGGAAGCACCCGGGAATTACTTACTGGGGGACACCGGAAAACTCATCTTT CALGEAPGNYLLGDTGKLIF
TRDJ1 TRDV1 medium-sized - 15 TGTGCTCTTGGGAAGGGTCCGCACAACACCGATAAACTCATCTTT CALGKGPHNTDKLIF
TRDJ1 TRDV1 large - 19 TGTGCTCTTGGGGATTACCCTTTCCCAACCGACAGGTACACCGATAAACTCATCTTT CALGDYPFPTDRYTDKLIF